This is a list of T cell receptor beta chains from one sample in a study of T cell repertoires in cytomegalovirus infection. TCRdb used MiXCR to reprocess the reads, holding one entry per CDR3 protein. Of under 300,000 distinct CDR3 sequences listed, around 15% are singletons. Sequencing was performed on CD8+ T cells from PBMCs. Receptors were obtained from a human donor in good health (CMV status not recorded). Some clones in this sample may be carry-over from other donors' samples. CDR3s include the opening cysteine and the closing phenylalanine or tryptophan. The order of the fields is J gene, clone size, D gene, V gene, CDR3 DNA, CDR3 protein. The D gene is left open where the match is weak. Size is omitted from some rows. Given values are once, few, many or a class for expanded clones.

TRBJ2-7	few	-	TRBV7-2	TGTGCCAGCAGCTTAAACGCAGGGGATACCTACGAGCAGTACTTC	CASSLNAGDTYEQYF
TRBJ2-2	few	TRBD1	TRBV29-1	TGCAGCGTTGAAGAGCAGACAGGGGAGAGGGACACCGGGGAGCTGTTTTTT	CSVEEQTGERDTGELFF
TRBJ1-2	-	-	TRBV20-1	TGCAGTGCTAGAAACACCGACACCTATGGCTACACCTTC	CSARNTDTYGYTF
TRBJ1-1	-	-	TRBV4-3	TGCGCCAGCAGCCACGGGCTGGGGATGAACACTGAAGCTTTCTTT	CASSHGLGMNTEAFF
TRBJ2-3	-	-	TRBV6-2/TRBV6-3	TGTGCCAGCAGATCCCACGGGCTTCTCTCAGATACGCAGTATTTT	CASRSHGLLSDTQYF
TRBJ2-1	many	-	TRBV7-2	TGTGCCAGCAGCTCACACTACAATGAGCAGTTCTTC	CASSSHYNEQFF
TRBJ1-1	few	-	TRBV5-6	TGTGCCAGCAGCTCGTACCTGGATACTGAAGCTTTCTTT	CASSSYLDTEAFF
TRBJ1-2	-	TRBD1	TRBV7-9	TGTGCCAGCAGCGTCCGGGACAGGGTTTATGGCTACACCTTC	CASSVRDRVYGYTF
TRBJ1-4	-	-	TRBV28	TGTGCCAGCAGTTGGGGGGACGATATGGCAAAACTGTTTTTT	CASSWGDDMAKLFF
TRBJ1-5	many	-	TRBV6-2/TRBV6-3	TGTGCCAGCAGCTACCGGACAGTGTTAAATCAGCCCCAGCATTTT	CASSYRTVLNQPQHF
TRBJ2-1	-	TRBD2	TRBV29-1	TGCAGCGCCACGACTAGCGGGGGGCCCCTTCCGTTCTTC	CSATTSGGPLPFF
TRBJ2-1	many	-	TRBV6-2/TRBV6-3	TGTGCCAGCACTTTAGGTCCGACCGTGAATGAGCAGTTCTTC	CASTLGPTVNEQFF
TRBJ2-1	few	-	TRBV6-2/TRBV6-3	TGTGCCAACAGTTCCCCCCGTGATGTCGTGGGCTACAATGAGCAGTTCTTC	CANSSPRDVVGYNEQFF
TRBJ1-1	-	-	TRBV12-5	TGTGCTAGTGGTTTGGCAGCGAACACTGAAGCTTTCTTT	CASGLAANTEAFF
TRBJ2-7	few	-	TRBV5-6	TGTGCCAGCAGCCCCGCGGGCCTTTACGAGCAGTACTTC	CASSPAGLYEQYF
TRBJ2-1	few	TRBD2	TRBV5-6	TGTGCCAGCAGCTTGGTGTTTCGCGGGGGCTACAATGAGCAGTTCTTC	CASSLVFRGGYNEQFF
TRBJ2-5	many	-	TRBV7-2	TGTGCCAGCGGAGAGCACACCCTACGACAAGAGACCCAGTACTTC	CASGEHTLRQETQYF
TRBJ2-7	few	TRBD1	TRBV5-6	TGTGCCAGCAGGGCCGGGACAGCGTCCTACGAGCAGTACTTC	CASRAGTASYEQYF
TRBJ2-1	few	-	TRBV4-2	TGTGCCAGCAGCCAAGAGGACACCTACTCCTACAATGAGCAGTTCTTC	CASSQEDTYSYNEQFF
TRBJ2-5	many	TRBD2	TRBV7-9	TGTGCCAGCAGCTTATGGGGGGCGAGCGGGAGTACCATCCAAGAGACCCAGTACTTC	CASSLWGASGSTIQETQYF
TRBJ2-7	-	-	TRBV14	TGTGCCAGCAGCCACAGCCACGAGCAGTACTTC	CASSHSHEQYF
TRBJ2-1	few	TRBD1	TRBV18	TGTGCCAGCTCACCCCGGCAGGGACAGGGGGCGTATACTGAGCAGTTCTTC	CASSPRQGQGAYTEQFF
TRBJ1-2	many	-	TRBV6-1	TGTGCCAGCAGTGACCCGAACTATCGACAGTACTATGGCTACACCTTC	CASSDPNYRQYYGYTF
TRBJ2-3	-	TRBD2	TRBV7-9	TGTGCCAGCAGCTCACGACGAGGCGGGAGGGGTATAACAGATACGCAGTATTTT	CASSSRRGGRGITDTQYF
TRBJ1-5	-	-	TRBV7-9	TGTGCCAGCAGCTTAGTGGGTGGTCAGCCCCAGCATTTT	CASSLVGGQPQHF
TRBJ2-3	many	-	TRBV7-6	TGTGCCAGCAGCTTGATCGCAGGATGGGAGACAGATACGCAGTATTTT	CASSLIAGWETDTQYF
TRBJ2-7	-	-	TRBV6-2/TRBV6-3	TGTGCCAGCACACTGGAAAACCACTACGAGCAGTACTTC	CASTLENHYEQYF
TRBJ2-2	few	TRBD1	TRBV10-3	TGTGCCATCAGTGGATCAACAGGGGGGAACACCGGGGAGCTGTTTTTT	CAISGSTGGNTGELFF
TRBJ1-1	-	-	TRBV5-6	TGTGCCAGCAGCTTTCCAGGCACTTTGAACACTGAAGCTTTCTTT	CASSFPGTLNTEAFF
TRBJ2-7	-	-	TRBV6-1	TGTGCCAGCAGTTATAGGGCAGGACTTTACGAGCAGTACTTC	CASSYRAGLYEQYF
TRBJ1-1	-	TRBD1	TRBV5-6	TGTGCCAGCAGCCTCCTAGGACAGGAGGAGAACACTGAAGCTTTCTTT	CASSLLGQEENTEAFF
TRBJ2-7	-	-	TRBV28	TGTGCCAGCAGTCTTTACCAGGGACCCCACGAGCAGTACTTC	CASSLYQGPHEQYF
TRBJ2-1	few	TRBD1	TRBV6-5	TGTGCCAGCAGTTACTCGATTTTGGTTACGACAGGGGTCTCAAGCTCCTACAATGAGCAGTTCTTC	CASSYSILVTTGVSSSYNEQFF
TRBJ1-1	many	-	TRBV7-8	TGTGCCAGCAGCTTAGGGTCCCAGGGTAGGGACACTGAAGCTTTCTTT	CASSLGSQGRDTEAFF
TRBJ1-1	-	-	TRBV30	TGTGCCTGGAGTGAGCTTCAGGGTATTGGTGTGGCCACTGAAGCTTTCTTT	CAWSELQGIGVATEAFF
TRBJ2-3	many	-	TRBV12-3/TRBV12-4	TGTGCCAGCACGGTAAAGACCCACGCGGATACGCAGTATTTT	CASTVKTHADTQYF
TRBJ1-2	-	TRBD1	TRBV6-1	TGTGCCAGCAGTAACAGGGGGCCGTATGGCTACACCTTC	CASSNRGPYGYTF
TRBJ1-2	many	-	TRBV12-3/TRBV12-4	TGTGCCAGCAGTCCGACAGTCAACTATGGCTACACCTTC	CASSPTVNYGYTF
TRBJ2-7	few	TRBD2	TRBV6-4	TGTGCCAGCAGTGCCATAGCGGGGGCCTACGAGCAGTACTTC	CASSAIAGAYEQYF
TRBJ1-1	many	TRBD1	TRBV5-5	TGTGCCAGCAGCGGGACAGGTCCGATCATGAACACTGAAGCTTTCTTT	CASSGTGPIMNTEAFF
TRBJ1-2	many	-	TRBV7-6	TGTGCCAGCAGCCCCGGGAGGGGATTGAGGGGCTACACCTTC	CASSPGRGLRGYTF
TRBJ2-7	many	-	TRBV11-2	TGTGCCAGCAGCCTCCTGGGGTTCTACGAGCAGTACTTC	CASSLLGFYEQYF
TRBJ2-2	-	-	TRBV29-1	TGCAGCGTTGGGATTGGGGTACGAGCTAACACCGGGGAGCTGTTTTTT	CSVGIGVRANTGELFF
TRBJ2-7	few	TRBD2	TRBV12-3/TRBV12-4	TGTGCCAGCAGCGCTCCCACACAGCGGGGGGGGTACTACGAGCAGTACTTC	CASSAPTQRGGYYEQYF
TRBJ1-2	many	TRBD1	TRBV7-9	TGTGCCAGCAGCTCCACAAGACAGGGCTACTATGGCTACACCTTC	CASSSTRQGYYGYTF
TRBJ2-1	many	-	TRBV7-8	TGTGCCAGCAGCCCCTGGGGGCAAGTGGGCGAGCAGTTCTTC	CASSPWGQVGEQFF
TRBJ1-5	few	-	TRBV28	TGTGCCAGCAGTTTCGGGGTGAATAGCAATCAGCCCCAGCATTTT	CASSFGVNSNQPQHF
TRBJ2-7	-	-	TRBV20-1	TGCAGTGCCCTCCCAGTCAGGGAAACCTACGAGCAGTACTTC	CSALPVRETYEQYF
TRBJ1-1	-	-	TRBV5-6	TGTGCCAGCACCCCGGGGCCAGGGTGGAGAGCTTTCTTT	CASTPGPGWRAFF
TRBJ2-7	-	-	TRBV28	TGTGCCAGCAGCGGGACACATTACGAGCAGTACTTC	CASSGTHYEQYF
TRBJ1-2	-	-	TRBV12-3/TRBV12-4	TGTGCCAGCAGTTTTGCCCCTAAGGGAGGGGATGATGGCTACACCTTC	CASSFAPKGGDDGYTF
TRBJ1-1	many	-	TRBV12-3/TRBV12-4	TGTGCCAGCAGCAAATTGAACACTGAAGCTTTCTTT	CASSKLNTEAFF
TRBJ1-3	many	-	TRBV27	TGTGCCAGCAGTTTAAGGGGACCGTTCTCTGGAAACACCATATATTTT	CASSLRGPFSGNTIYF
TRBJ2-1	-	-	TRBV14	TGTGCCAGCAGCCAAGCGGCTTTTGAGGGGCACAATGAGCAGTTCTTC	CASSQAAFEGHNEQFF
TRBJ1-2	few	-	TRBV5-4	TGTGCCAGCAGCTTGGGCTTGACAGTGGCCGGCTACACCTTC	CASSLGLTVAGYTF